These T cell receptor beta chains were read from a single sample in a study of Ad26.COV2.S vaccination and SARS-CoV-2 variants. Data came from immunoSEQ multiplex PCR; TCRdb stores just in-frame clones and leaves some out. The sample records more than 400,000 clones, less than 95% being singletons. The material sequenced was peripheral blood, taken in a trial of Ad26.COV2.S vaccine versus placebo. These receptors originate from a person between 18 and 65 years old who received the Ad26.COV2.S COVID-19 vaccine or a placebo. The CDR3 runs from the conserved cysteine through the conserved F or W. Each record gives: J gene, V gene, CDR3 protein.

TRBJ2-7,TRBV2,CASSRPSLGSYEQYF
TRBJ2-5,TRBV12-3/TRBV12-4,CASSSGQEETQYF
TRBJ1-1,TRBV3-1/TRBV3-2,CASSQERGGLYTEAFF
TRBJ1-5,TRBV28,CASRAGNQPQHF
TRBJ1-1,TRBV28,CASSFHRPGAGEAFF
TRBJ1-5,TRBV28,CASSFSRGGNQPQHF
TRBJ1-5,TRBV9,CASSVGGSNQPQHF
TRBJ1-2,TRBV4-3,CASSKGGQGAGVYGYTF
TRBJ1-5,TRBV24-1,CATSDTTGGVGQPQHF
TRBJ2-7,TRBV6-1,CASSEGQWKGYEEQYF
TRBJ1-5,TRBV28,CASSLSQASNQPQHF
TRBJ2-7,TRBV10-3,CAISDPTRTYEQYF
TRBJ2-5,TRBV9,CASSPLTSGSRETQYF
TRBJ1-4,TRBV30,CAWSGGSGLTDEKLFF
TRBJ2-3,TRBV12-3/TRBV12-4,CASSLQDTQYF
TRBJ2-1,TRBV7-9,CASSARTSGVGGNEQFF
TRBJ2-7,TRBV3-1/TRBV3-2,CASSQPGTGVYEQYF
TRBJ2-7,TRBV7-2,CASSTTGTTLSYEQYF
TRBJ1-3,TRBV7-9,CASSPVGAGNTIYF
TRBJ1-1,TRBV10-3,CAISEGGGTAFF
TRBJ2-1,TRBV7-3,CASSTGGGQRNEQFF
TRBJ2-7,TRBV4-2,CASSGAGSSYEQYF
TRBJ1-1,TRBV19,CASSITDEAFF
TRBJ2-7,TRBV30,CAWRRQGDEQYF
TRBJ1-6,TRBV5-1,CASSLDWGRLSPLHF
TRBJ2-2,TRBV5-5,CASSLGQGTGELFF
TRBJ2-1,TRBV27,CASSHRVVNEQFF
TRBJ1-6,TRBV6-5,CASSIPGQYSPLHF
TRBJ1-1,TRBV20-1,CSASGMLHTEAFF
TRBJ2-3,TRBV18,CASSPSSRASGTTDTQYF
TRBJ2-3,TRBV9,CASSPGVAGADTQYF
TRBJ1-2,TRBV3-1/TRBV3-2,CASSPGTGYGYTF
TRBJ2-7,TRBV7-8,CASSLALNRVGEQYF
TRBJ2-7,TRBV25-1,CASSEGDSYEQYF
TRBJ2-3,TRBV5-1,CASRPGGSEDTQYF
TRBJ2-5,TRBV30,CAWLPGLAGGRETQYF
TRBJ2-4,TRBV30,CAWELAGEENIQYF
TRBJ1-4,TRBV28,CASSSDRRNEKLFF
TRBJ2-7,TRBV24-1,CATSPSGRAHEQYF
TRBJ2-7,TRBV21-1,CASSKGTCTYEQYF
TRBJ2-7,TRBV6-6,CASSKRSGDEQYF
TRBJ2-7,TRBV11-2,CASSLIGSNEQYF
TRBJ2-1,TRBV9,CASSVADRSYNEQFF
TRBJ1-5,TRBV13,CASSLGQGHQPQHF
TRBJ2-3,TRBV9,CASSVVGTDTQYF
TRBJ1-4,TRBV5-4,CASSLVGEKLFF
TRBJ2-3,TRBV9,CASSVEAPGLARSTDTQYF
TRBJ2-4,TRBV5-4,CASSLEGGTRARIQYF
TRBJ1-1,TRBV30,CAWTGTGGFGTEAFF
TRBJ1-3,TRBV30,CAWISGNTIYF
TRBJ2-3,TRBV6-2/TRBV6-3,CASSYDPSGRGTDTQYF
TRBJ2-1,TRBV19,CASRKGPGVEQFF
TRBJ2-1,TRBV5-8,CASSLGAGGFNEQFF
TRBJ2-1,TRBV3-1/TRBV3-2,CASSQEVLARDEQFF
TRBJ2-1,TRBV29-1,CSVVPTSGAYNEQFF
TRBJ1-2,TRBV29-1,CSVEDRQAETLANYGYTF
TRBJ2-6,TRBV28,CASSRTGGIRLGANVLTF